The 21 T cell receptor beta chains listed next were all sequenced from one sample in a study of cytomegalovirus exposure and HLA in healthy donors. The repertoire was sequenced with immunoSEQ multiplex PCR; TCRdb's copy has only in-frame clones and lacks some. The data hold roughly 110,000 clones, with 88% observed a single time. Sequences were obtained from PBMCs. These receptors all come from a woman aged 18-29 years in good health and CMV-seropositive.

For the CDR3, the DNA is TGTGCCAGCAGTCTAGCGGGGGCTTACTACAATGAGCAGTTCTTC. Amino acids: CASSLAGAYYNEQFF. The J gene is TRBJ2-1, the V gene TRBV6-1; 10 nucleotides align to TRBD2. CDR1 and CDR2 from the germline V gene are MNHNS and SASEGT. V shed 5 bases and J 3 bases; nucleotides not matched to a gene: 4. CDR3 length: 15 residues.

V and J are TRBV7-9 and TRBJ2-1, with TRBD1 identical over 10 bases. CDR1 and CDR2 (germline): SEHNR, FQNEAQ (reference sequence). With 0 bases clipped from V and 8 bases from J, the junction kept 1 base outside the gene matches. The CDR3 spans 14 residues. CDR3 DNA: TGTGCCAGCAGCTTAGCCGGACAGGGGGATGAGCAGTTCTTC. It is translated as CASSLAGQGDEQFF.

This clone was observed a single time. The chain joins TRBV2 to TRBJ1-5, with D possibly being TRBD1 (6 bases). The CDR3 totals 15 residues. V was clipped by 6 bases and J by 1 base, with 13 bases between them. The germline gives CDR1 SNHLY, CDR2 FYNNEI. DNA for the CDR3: TGTGCCAGCAGACTTCTACAGGGAAGCAATCAGCCCCAGCATTTT. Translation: CASRLLQGSNQPQHF.

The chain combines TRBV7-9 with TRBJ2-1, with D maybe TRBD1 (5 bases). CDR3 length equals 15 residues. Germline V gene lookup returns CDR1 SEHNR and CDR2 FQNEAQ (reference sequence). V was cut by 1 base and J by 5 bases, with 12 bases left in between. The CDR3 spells CASSLEAGYNNEQFF. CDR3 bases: TGTGCCAGCAGCTTAGAGGCAGGGTACAACAATGAGCAGTTCTTC.

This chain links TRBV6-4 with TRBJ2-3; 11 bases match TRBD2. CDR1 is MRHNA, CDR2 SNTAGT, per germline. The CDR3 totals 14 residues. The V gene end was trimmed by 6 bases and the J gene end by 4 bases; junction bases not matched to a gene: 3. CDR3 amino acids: CASSPTSGADTQYF. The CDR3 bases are TGTGCCAGCAGCCCGACTAGCGGGGCAGATACGCAGTATTTT.

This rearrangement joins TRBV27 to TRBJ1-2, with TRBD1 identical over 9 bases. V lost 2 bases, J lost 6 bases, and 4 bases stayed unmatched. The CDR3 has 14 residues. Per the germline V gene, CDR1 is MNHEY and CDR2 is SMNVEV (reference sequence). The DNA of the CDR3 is TGTGCCAGCAGTTTAGCCGGGACAGGGAATGGCTACACCTTC. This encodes CASSLAGTGNGYTF.

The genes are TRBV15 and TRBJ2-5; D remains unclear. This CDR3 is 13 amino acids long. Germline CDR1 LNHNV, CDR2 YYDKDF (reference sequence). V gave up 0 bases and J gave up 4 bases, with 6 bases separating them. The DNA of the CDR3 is TGTGCCACCAGCAGAGATCAACTAGAGACCCAGTACTTC. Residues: CATSRDQLETQYF.

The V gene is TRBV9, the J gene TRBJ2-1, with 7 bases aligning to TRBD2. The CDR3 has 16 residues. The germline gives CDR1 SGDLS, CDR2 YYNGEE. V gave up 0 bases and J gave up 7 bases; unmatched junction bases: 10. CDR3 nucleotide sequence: TGTGCCAGCAGCGTAGTATCAGCTAGCGGTACGAATGAGCAGTTCTTC. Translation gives CASSVVSASGTNEQFF. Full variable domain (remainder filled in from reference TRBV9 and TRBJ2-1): DSGVTQTPKHLITATGQRVTLRCSPRSGDLSVYWYQQSLDQGLQFLIQYYNGEERAKGNILERFSAQQFPDLHSELNLSSLELGDSALYFCASSVVSASGTNEQFFGPGTRLTVL.

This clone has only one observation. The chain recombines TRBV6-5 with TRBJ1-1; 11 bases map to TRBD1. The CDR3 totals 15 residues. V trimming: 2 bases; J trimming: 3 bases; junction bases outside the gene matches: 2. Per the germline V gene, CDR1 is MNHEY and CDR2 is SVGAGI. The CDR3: CASSYRDRGDTEAFF. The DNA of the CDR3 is TGTGCCAGCAGTTACCGGGACAGGGGGGACACTGAAGCTTTCTTT.

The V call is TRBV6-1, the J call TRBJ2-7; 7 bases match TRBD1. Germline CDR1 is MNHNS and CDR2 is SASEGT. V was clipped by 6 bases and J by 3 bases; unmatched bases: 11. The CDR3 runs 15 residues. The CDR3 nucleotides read TGTGCCAGCAGGGAGTGGGGACAGAATTACTACGAGCAGTACGTC. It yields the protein CASREWGQNYYEQYV.

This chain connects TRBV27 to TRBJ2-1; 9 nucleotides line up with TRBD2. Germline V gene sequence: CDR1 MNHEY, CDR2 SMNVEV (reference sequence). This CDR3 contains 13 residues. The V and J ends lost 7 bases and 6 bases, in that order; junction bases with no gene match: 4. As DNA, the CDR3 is TGTGCCAGCATCGCGGGGGGGGGCAATGAGCAGTTCTTC. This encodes CASIAGGGNEQFF.

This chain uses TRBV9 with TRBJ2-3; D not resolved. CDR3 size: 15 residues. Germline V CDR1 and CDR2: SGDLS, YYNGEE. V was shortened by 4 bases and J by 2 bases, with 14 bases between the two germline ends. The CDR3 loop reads CASSPLQSLTDTQYF. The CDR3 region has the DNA TGTGCCAGCAGCCCGCTACAGTCCCTCACAGATACGCAGTATTTT.

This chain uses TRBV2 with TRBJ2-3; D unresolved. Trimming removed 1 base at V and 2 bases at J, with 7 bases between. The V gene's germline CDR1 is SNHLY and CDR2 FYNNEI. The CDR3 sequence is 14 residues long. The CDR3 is CASSEDSSTDTQYF. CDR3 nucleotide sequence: TGTGCCAGCAGTGAAGACAGCTCCACAGATACGCAGTATTTT.

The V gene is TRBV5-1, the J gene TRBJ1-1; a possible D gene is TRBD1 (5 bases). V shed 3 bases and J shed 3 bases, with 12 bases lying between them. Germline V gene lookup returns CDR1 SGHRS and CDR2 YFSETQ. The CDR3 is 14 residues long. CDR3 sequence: CASSWVGEDTEAFF. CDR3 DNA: TGCGCCAGCAGCTGGGTAGGGGAGGACACTGAAGCTTTCTTT.

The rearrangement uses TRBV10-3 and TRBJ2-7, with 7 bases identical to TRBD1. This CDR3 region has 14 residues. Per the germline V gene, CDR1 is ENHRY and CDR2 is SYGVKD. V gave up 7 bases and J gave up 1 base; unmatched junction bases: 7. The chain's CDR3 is CAITTGEWSYEQYF. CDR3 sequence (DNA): TGTGCCATCACTACAGGGGAGTGGTCCTACGAGCAGTACTTC.

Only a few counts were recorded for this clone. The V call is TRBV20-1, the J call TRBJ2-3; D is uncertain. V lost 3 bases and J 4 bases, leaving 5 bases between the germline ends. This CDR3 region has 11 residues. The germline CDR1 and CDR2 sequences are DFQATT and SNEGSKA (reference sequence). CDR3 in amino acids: CSASLSDTQYF. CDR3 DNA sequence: TGCAGTGCTAGTCTTTCAGATACGCAGTATTTT.

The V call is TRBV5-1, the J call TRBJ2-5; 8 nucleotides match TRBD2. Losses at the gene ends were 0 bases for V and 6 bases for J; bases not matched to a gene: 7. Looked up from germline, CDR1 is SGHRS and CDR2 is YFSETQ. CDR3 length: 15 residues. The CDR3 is CASSLVARGAQTQYF. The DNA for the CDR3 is TGCGCCAGCAGCTTGGTTGCGCGGGGGGCGCAGACCCAGTACTTC.

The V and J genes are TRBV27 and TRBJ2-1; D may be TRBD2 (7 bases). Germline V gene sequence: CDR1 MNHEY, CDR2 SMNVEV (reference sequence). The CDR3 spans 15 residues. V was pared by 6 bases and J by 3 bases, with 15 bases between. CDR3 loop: CASSRGGGDYNEQFF. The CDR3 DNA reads TGTGCCAGCAGCCGCGGGGGCGGAGACTACAATGAGCAGTTCTTC.

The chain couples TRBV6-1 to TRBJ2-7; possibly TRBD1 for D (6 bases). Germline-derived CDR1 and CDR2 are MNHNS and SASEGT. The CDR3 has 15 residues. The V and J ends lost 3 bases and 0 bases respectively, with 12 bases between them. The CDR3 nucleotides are TGTGCCAGCAGTGAGCCTACAGGGAGCTCCTACGAGCAGTACGTC. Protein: CASSEPTGSSYEQYV.

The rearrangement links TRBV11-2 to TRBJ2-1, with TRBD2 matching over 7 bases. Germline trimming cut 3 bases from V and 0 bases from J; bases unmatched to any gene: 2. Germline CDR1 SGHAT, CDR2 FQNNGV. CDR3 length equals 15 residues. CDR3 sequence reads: CASSLGGSSYNEQFF. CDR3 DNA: TGTGCCAGCAGCTTGGGGGGGAGCTCCTACAATGAGCAGTTCTTC.

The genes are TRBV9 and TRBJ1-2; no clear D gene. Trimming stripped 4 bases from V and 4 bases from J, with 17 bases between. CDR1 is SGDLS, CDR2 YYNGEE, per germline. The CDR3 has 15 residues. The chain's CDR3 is CASSKFHSDTYGYTF. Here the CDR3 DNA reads TGTGCCAGCAGCAAATTCCACAGTGACACCTATGGCTACACCTTC. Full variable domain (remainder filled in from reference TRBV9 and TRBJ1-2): DSGVTQTPKHLITATGQRVTLRCSPRSGDLSVYWYQQSLDQGLQFLIQYYNGEERAKGNILERFSAQQFPDLHSELNLSSLELGDSALYFCASSKFHSDTYGYTFGSGTRLTVV.